One T cell receptor (beta chain) is described in this entry. The antigen is unknown. These data are taken from a study of T cells expressing NK-cell markers. Study context: The study drew TCR beta repertoires from sorted CD3+CD56+NKG2C+, CD3+CD56+NKG2C- and CD3+CD56-NKG2C+ T cells.

The germline V gene has CDR1 SGHRS and CDR2 YFSETQ. The CDR3 contains 17 residues. Libraries used 5'RACE template switching adding universal primer site and UMIs. TCRdb re-called the 5' RACE reads; one entry per CDR3 protein, DNA not given. This sample's table reports 400,000 to 550,000 distinct CDR3 sequences. Study results and caveats: About 6 donors had dominant NKG2C+ clonotypes that comprised roughly 1.0-7.5% of their CD8+ T cells. These clonotypes, the leaders elsewhere, also led the CD3+CD56-NKG2C+ fraction in four donors.

This sequence was found in a woman aged 18 to 75 in good health. What was sequenced was blood T cells: a sorted CD56 or NKG2C T cell subset, CD4+ or CD8+ T cells, or bulk PBMC T cells (not recorded which). The chain employs TRBV5-1 and TRBJ2-3; the TRBD1 assignment by TCRdb is unverifiable without DNA. The CDR3 loop is CASRAPIGQGIGDTQYF.